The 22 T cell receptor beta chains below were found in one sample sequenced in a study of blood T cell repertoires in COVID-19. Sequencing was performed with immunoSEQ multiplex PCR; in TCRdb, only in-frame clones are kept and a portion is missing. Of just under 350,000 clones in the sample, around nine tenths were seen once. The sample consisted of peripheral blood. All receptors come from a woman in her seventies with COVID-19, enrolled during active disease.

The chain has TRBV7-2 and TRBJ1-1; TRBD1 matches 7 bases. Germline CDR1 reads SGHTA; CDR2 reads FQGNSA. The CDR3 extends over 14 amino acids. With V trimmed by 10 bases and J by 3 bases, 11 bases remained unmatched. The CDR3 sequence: CATDRVELYTEAFF. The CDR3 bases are TGTGCCACCGACAGGGTAGAACTCTACACTGAAGCTTTCTTT.

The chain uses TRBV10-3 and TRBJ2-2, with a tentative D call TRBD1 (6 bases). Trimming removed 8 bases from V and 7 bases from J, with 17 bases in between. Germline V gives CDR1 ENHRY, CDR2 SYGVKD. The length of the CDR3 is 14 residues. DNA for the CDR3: TGTGCCATCGGGGACATCCGGTCCGGCGGGGAGCTGTTTTTT. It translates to CAIGDIRSGGELFF.

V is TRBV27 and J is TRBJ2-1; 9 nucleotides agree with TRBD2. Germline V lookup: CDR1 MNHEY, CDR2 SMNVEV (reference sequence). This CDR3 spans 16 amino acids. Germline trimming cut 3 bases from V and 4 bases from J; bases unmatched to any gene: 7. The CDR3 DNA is TGTGCCAGCAGTTTTTTCAGCGGGGGGCGGTACAATGAGCAGTTCTTC. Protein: CASSFFSGGRYNEQFF.

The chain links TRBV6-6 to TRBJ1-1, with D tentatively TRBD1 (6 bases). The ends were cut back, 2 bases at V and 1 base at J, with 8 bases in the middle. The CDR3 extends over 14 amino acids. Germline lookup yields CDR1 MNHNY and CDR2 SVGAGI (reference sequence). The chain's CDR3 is CASSYPTGNTEAFF. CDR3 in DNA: TGTGCCAGCAGTTACCCGACAGGGAACACTGAAGCTTTCTTT.

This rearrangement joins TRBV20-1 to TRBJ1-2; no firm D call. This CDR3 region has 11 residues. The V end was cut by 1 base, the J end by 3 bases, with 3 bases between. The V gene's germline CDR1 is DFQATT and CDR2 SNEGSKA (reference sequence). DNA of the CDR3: TGCAGTGCTAGAGCCGACTATGGCTACACCTTC. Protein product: CSARADYGYTF.

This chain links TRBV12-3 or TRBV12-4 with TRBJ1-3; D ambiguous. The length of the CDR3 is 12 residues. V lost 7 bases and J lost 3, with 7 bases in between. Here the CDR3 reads CASTPFGNTIYF. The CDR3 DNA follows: TGTGCCAGCACCCCCTTTGGAAACACCATATATTTT.

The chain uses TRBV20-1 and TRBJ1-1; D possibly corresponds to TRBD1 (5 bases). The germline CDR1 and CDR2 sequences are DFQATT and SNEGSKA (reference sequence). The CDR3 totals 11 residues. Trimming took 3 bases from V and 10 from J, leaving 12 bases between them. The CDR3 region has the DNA TGCAGTGCTAGCCCCAGGGAGGCAGCTTTCTTT. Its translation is CSASPREAAFF.

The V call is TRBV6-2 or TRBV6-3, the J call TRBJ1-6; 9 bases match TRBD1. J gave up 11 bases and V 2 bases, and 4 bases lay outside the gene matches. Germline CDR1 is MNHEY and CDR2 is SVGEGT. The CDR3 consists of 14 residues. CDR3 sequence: CASSYGQGSAPLHF. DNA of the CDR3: TGTGCCAGCAGTTACGGACAGGGGAGTGCACCCCTCCACTTT.

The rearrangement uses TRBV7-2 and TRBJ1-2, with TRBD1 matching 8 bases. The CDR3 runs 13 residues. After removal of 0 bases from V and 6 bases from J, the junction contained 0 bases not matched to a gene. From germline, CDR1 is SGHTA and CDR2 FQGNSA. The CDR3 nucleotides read TGTGCCAGCAGCTTAGCGACAGGGGATGGCTACACCTTC. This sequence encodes CASSLATGDGYTF.

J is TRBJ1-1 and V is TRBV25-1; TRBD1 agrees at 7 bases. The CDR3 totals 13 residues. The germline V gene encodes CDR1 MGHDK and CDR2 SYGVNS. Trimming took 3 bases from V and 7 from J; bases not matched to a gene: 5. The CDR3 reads CASSEVGQNEAFF. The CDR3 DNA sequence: TGTGCCAGCAGTGAGGTGGGACAGAATGAAGCTTTCTTT.

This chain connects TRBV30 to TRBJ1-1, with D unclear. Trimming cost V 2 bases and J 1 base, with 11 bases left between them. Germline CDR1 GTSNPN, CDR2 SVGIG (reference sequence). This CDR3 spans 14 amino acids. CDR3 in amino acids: CAWSLETGNTEAFF. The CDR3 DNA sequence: TGTGCCTGGAGTCTAGAGACGGGGAACACTGAAGCTTTCTTT.

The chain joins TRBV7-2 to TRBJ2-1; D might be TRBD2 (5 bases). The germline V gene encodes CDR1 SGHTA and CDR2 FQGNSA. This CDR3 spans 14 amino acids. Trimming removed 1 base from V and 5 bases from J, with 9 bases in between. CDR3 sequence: CASSLVIGDNEQFF. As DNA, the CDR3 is TGTGCCAGCAGCTTAGTGATCGGGGACAATGAGCAGTTCTTC.

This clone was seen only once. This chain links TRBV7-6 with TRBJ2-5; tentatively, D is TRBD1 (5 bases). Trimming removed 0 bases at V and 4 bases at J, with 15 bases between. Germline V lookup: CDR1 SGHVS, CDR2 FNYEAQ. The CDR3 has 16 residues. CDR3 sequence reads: CASSLARARAIETQYF. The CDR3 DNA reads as TGTGCCAGCAGCTTAGCGCGTGCCAGGGCTATAGAGACCCAGTACTTC.

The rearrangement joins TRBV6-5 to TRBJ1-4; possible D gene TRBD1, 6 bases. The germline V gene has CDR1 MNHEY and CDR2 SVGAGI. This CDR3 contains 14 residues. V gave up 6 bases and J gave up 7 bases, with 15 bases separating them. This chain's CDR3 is CASSLQGILEKLFF. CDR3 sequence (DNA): TGTGCCAGCAGCCTACAGGGTATTCTTGAAAAACTGTTTTTT.

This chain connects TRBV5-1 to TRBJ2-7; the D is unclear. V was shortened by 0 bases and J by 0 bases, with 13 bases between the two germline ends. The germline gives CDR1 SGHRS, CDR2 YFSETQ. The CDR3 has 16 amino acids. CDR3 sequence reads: CASSLGFGRSSYEQYF. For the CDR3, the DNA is TGCGCCAGCAGCTTGGGGTTTGGGCGCTCCTCCTACGAGCAGTACTTC.

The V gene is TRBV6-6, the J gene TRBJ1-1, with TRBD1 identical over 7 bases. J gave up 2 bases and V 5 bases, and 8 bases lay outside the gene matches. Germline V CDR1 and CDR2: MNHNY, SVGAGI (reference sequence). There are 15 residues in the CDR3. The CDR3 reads CASSRNQGVNTEAFF. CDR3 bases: TGTGCCAGCAGTCGAAATCAGGGGGTCAACACTGAAGCTTTCTTT.

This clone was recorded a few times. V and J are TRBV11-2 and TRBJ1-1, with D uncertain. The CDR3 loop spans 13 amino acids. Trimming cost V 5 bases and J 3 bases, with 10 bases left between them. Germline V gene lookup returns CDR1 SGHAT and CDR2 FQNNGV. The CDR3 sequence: CASSAGRDTEAFF. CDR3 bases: TGTGCCAGCAGCGCGGGGAGAGACACTGAAGCTTTCTTT.

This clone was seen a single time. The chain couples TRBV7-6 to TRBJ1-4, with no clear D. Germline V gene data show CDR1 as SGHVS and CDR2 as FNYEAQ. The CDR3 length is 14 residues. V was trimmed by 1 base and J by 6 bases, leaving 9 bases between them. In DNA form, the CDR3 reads TGTGCCAGCAGCTTAGGTCAGGATGATGAAAAACTGTTTTTT. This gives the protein CASSLGQDDEKLFF.

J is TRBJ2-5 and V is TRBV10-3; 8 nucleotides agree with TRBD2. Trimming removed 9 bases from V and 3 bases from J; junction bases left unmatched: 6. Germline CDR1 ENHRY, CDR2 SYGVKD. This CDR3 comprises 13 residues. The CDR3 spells CAIGTRSEETQYF. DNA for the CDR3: TGTGCCATTGGGACTAGGAGCGAAGAGACCCAGTACTTC.

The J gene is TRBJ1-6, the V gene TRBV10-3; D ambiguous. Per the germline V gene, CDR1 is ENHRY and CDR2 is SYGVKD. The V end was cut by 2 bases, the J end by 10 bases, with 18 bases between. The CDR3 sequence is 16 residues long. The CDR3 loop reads CAISEEVVRNGSPLHF. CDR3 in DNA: TGTGCCATCAGTGAGGAGGTGGTTCGTAATGGCTCACCCCTCCACTTT.

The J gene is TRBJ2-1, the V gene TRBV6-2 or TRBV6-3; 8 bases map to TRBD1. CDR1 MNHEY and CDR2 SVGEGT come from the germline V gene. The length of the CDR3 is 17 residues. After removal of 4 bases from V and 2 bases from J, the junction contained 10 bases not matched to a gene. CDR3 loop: CASSSQVDRDPYNEQFF. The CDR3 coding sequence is TGTGCCAGCAGTTCCCAGGTGGACAGGGACCCCTACAATGAGCAGTTCTTC.

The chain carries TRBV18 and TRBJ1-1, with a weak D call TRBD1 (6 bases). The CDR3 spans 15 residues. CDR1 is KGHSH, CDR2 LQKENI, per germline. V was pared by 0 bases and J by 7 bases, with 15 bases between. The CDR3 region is CASSPPTGGHSEAFF. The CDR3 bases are TGTGCCAGCTCACCACCGACCGGGGGGCATAGTGAAGCTTTCTTT.